The TCR beta chain described here comes from a study of blood T cell repertoires in COVID-19. Study overall: The cDNA or gDNA used as material had been derived from T cells, B-cell-depleted T cells, or PBMCs.

Adults between roughly 18 and 95 years of age took part from about 24 US areas. Recovered participants had two consecutive negative NP/OP PCR tests, healthcare professional clearance, or symptom resolution. Germline CDR1 is LNHNV and CDR2 is YYDKDF (reference sequence). This CDR3 region has 15 residues. V lost 0 bases, J lost 4 bases, and 11 bases lay in between. Clones were sequenced by immunoSEQ multiplex PCR, and TCRdb holds only the in-frame ones, with some missing. The sample lists over 150,000 clones; about 90% were seen once. The sequenced sample was PBMCs or T cells enriched from blood (not recorded which). The clonotype comes from a woman between 45 and 65 years old who had recovered from COVID-19. This chain connects TRBV15 to TRBJ2-3, with a tentative D call TRBD1 (6 bases). CDR3 sequence reads: CATSRDRGEADTQYF. The CDR3 bases are TGTGCCACCAGCAGAGACAGGGGTGAGGCAGATACGCAGTATTTT.